Listed below are T cell receptor beta chains from one sample, sequenced in a study of CD8+CD57+ T cells in acquired aplastic anemia. TCRdb used MiXCR to reprocess the reads, holding one entry per CDR3 protein. Found here are about 270,000 distinct CDR3 sequences, 82% of them singletons; the top ten hold less than 50%. Sequenced: sorted CD4+, CD8+, or CD8+CD57+ T cells (not recorded which) from PBMCs. These receptors were taken from a human donor with aplastic anemia. The CDR3 runs from the conserved cysteine through the conserved F or W. D genes are given only for firm matches. Size values are once, few and many counts, or a class for expanded clones, and some rows have none.

d_gene	abundance	v_gene	j_gene	CDR3nt	CDR3aa
-	-	TRBV12-3/TRBV12-4	TRBJ2-1	TGTGCCAGCAGTTTAAGGGTAGATGAGCAGTTCTTC	CASSLRVDEQFF
-	-	TRBV7-3	TRBJ2-5	TGTGCCAGCAGCTTAACCCAAGAGACCCAGTACTTC	CASSLTQETQYF
-	-	TRBV2	TRBJ2-1	TGTGCCAGCAGTGGGGAAAGAGGCGCGGGGACCGAAGAGCAGTCCTTC	CASSGERGAGTEEQSF
TRBD2	few	TRBV29-1	TRBJ2-5	TGCAGCGTTGATAGACTAGCGGGAGAAGAGACCCAGTACTTC	CSVDRLAGEETQYF
-	-	TRBV10-3	TRBJ2-1	TGTGCCATCAGTGAGAGGGACGAGCAGTTCTTC	CAISERDEQFF
TRBD1	-	TRBV9	TRBJ2-1	TGTGCCAGCAGCAATCTGACAGGGTACACCGGGGAGCTCTTC	CASSNLTGYTGELF
TRBD1	-	TRBV11-1	TRBJ2-7	TGTGCCAGCAGCCGAAAAAGGGACAGGGTCAACGAGCAGTACTTC	CASSRKRDRVNEQYF
-	-	TRBV2	TRBJ2-2	TGCGCCAGCAGTGGGGAATTGGACGGGAACACCGGGGAGCTGTTTTTT	CASSGELDGNTGELFF
-	-	TRBV29-1	TRBJ1-1	TGCAGCCCTGGACAGATGAACACTGAAGCTTTCTTT	CSPGQMNTEAFF
-	-	TRBV7-8	TRBJ1-2	TGTGCCAGCAGCTTCACGGCAACAGAAAGTTTCCTTGGCTACACCTTC	CASSFTATESFLGYTF
-	-	TRBV7-8	TRBJ1-2	TGTGCCAGCAGCTTAGCGGGGGGCGGCGATGTGCAGTATTACACCTTC	CASSLAGGGDVQYYTF
TRBD1	-	TRBV9	TRBJ2-3	TGTGCCAGCGGGACAGGGGGTGGAAAACATACGCAGTATTTT	CASGTGGGKHTQYF
-	-	TRBV7-8	TRBJ2-7	TGTGCCAGCAGCTTTCAACCAGATGCCAAAGCGCTGTACTTC	CASSFQPDAKALYF
-	-	TRBV19	TRBJ1-1	TGTGCCAGTAGTATAGGAACGGCAATGAACACTGAAGCTTTCTTT	CASSIGTAMNTEAFF
-	-	TRBV19	TRBJ2-1	TGTGCCAGTAGCCCTCGGAAGGGGGGGTACTCAGATACGCAGTATTTC	CASSPRKGGYSDTQYF
-	-	TRBV2	TRBJ1-5	TGTGCCAGCAGTGGGACAGTGGGGGATAGCAATCAGCCCCAGCATTTT	CASSGTVGDSNQPQHF
TRBD1	few	TRBV11-3	TRBJ1-1	TGTGCCAGCAGCTCACGGGACAGGGGGAACACTGAAGCTTTCTTT	CASSSRDRGNTEAFF
TRBD1	few	TRBV24-1	TRBJ2-7	TGTGCCACCAGAAACACGGGACAGGGTAACTACGAGCAGTACTTC	CATRNTGQGNYEQYF
TRBD2	-	TRBV6-4	TRBJ2-3	TGTGCCAGCAGGATAGTAGGCGGGAGGGTAGGAGATACGCAGTATTTT	CASRIVGGRVGDTQYF
TRBD1	-	TRBV15	TRBJ1-1	TGTGCCAGCAGCCTCGCAGGGGGGGGGTCTGAAGCTTTCTTC	CASSLAGGGSEAFF
TRBD2	once	TRBV7-2	TRBJ2-3	TGTGCCAGCAGCTCGGCGGGAGGTCCTTCACCGCAGTACTTT	CASSSAGGPSPQYF
-	few	TRBV9	TRBJ2-3	TGTGCCAGCGGATTAGCTGGGAACACTCAGTCGTTCGATTTT	CASGLAGNTQSFDF
-	-	TRBV9	TRBJ2-1	-	CASGGAGNIQYFDEQFF
TRBD1	-	TRBV7-4	TRBJ2-3	TGTGCCAGCAACTCAGCGGGACAGGGGAGTACGCAGGATTTT	CASNSAGQGSTQDF
-	-	TRBV7-8	TRBJ1-6	TGTGCCAGCAGCTTAGCGGGAGGTCCCGATACGCCGTACCTCCACTTT	CASSLAGGPDTPYLHF
-	-	TRBV7-2	TRBJ2-1	TGTGCCAGCAGCTTAGAGACAGGCGGCGGAACCGTTCAGCAGTTCTTC	CASSLETGGGTVQQFF
TRBD1	-	TRBV7-6	TRBJ2-5	TGTGCCAGCAGCTTAGCCAGGGGGACAAAAGAGACCAAGTACTTC	CASSLARGTKETKYF
TRBD1	-	TRBV7-3	TRBJ2-5	TGTGCCACCAGTGACAAGGAAACAGGGGACCAAGAGACCCAGTACTTC	CATSDKETGDQETQYF
-	-	TRBV9	TRBJ2-3	TGTGCCAGCAGCGTAGGGGTCGCGCCCGATCAGCCCCATTTT	CASSVGVAPDQPHF
-	few	TRBV10-3	TRBJ2-3	TGTGCCACGAAGCTGGAGGGCACAGATACGCAGTATTTT	CATKLEGTDTQYF
-	-	TRBV10-3	TRBJ1-1	TGTGCCATCAGTGGTTGGGGGGTAGGCACTGAAGCTTTCTTT	CAISGWGVGTEAFF
TRBD1	few	TRBV7-9	TRBJ2-7	TGTGCCAGCAGCTTAAGACAGGGGTACGAGCAGTACTTC	CASSLRQGYEQYF
-	-	TRBV5-1	TRBJ2-3	TGCGCCAGCAGCGAAGACAGTGCAGCAGATACGCAGTATTTT	CASSEDSAADTQYF
TRBD1	-	TRBV28	TRBJ1-6	TGTGCCAGCGGTTGGGACAGGGATCATTCACACCTCCACTTT	CASGWDRDHSHLHF
-	once	TRBV11-1	TRBJ1-2	TGTGCCAGCAGCTTAGGGCTAACTAACTATGGCTACACCTTC	CASSLGLTNYGYTF
-	-	TRBV7-8	TRBJ1-2	TGTGCCAGCAGCTTGACATTCCGGGACGAAAACACCGAAACCTTC	CASSLTFRDENTETF
-	few	TRBV7-9	TRBJ2-7	TGTGCCTACGAGGTAGCGGCGTACCAAGAGACCCAGTACTACTTC	CAYEVAAYQETQYYF
-	-	TRBV7-9	TRBJ2-3	TGTGCCAGCAGCTTTCAAAGAAGCCCGGGTACGCAGGATTTT	CASSFQRSPGTQDF
TRBD2	-	TRBV6-4	TRBJ2-1	TGTGCCAGCAGTGTGGCGGGAGGGAAACCAATGGAGTTC	CASSVAGGKPMEF
-	few	TRBV20-1	TRBJ1-3	TGCAGTGCTAGAGACAGAGACAAGGGAGATTTT	CSARDRDKGDF
-	-	TRBV2	TRBJ1-1	TGTGCCAGCGGGGACGGGGGCACGGATACGCAGGATTCTTTCTTT	CASGDGGTDTQDSFF
-	-	TRBV7-8	TRBJ2-3	TGTGCCAGCAACGTCGCGGGACGCCCCGATACGCAGTATTTT	CASNVAGRPDTQYF
-	-	TRBV7-9	TRBJ1-1	TGTGCCAGCAGCTTACATAGAAGCGGGAGGACTGAAGATTTCTTT	CASSLHRSGRTEDFF
-	once	TRBV7-6	TRBJ2-7	TGTGCCAGCAGCTTAGAAGTCAGCGGGACAGCCCTCGGTTACGAGCAGTACTTC	CASSLEVSGTALGYEQYF
-	many	TRBV7-2	TRBJ1-2	TGTGCCAGCAGCCCCAAACAGGGCAAAGGCTATGGCTACACCTTC	CASSPKQGKGYGYTF
-	-	TRBV5-5	TRBJ2-5	TGTGCCACCAGCTGGGACTGCAGCCAAGAGACCCAGTACTTC	CATSWDCSQETQYF
-	-	TRBV7-2	TRBJ2-1	TGTGCCAGCAGCCCCACCAGGGAAGATGAGCAGTTCTTC	CASSPTREDEQFF
TRBD2	-	TRBV7-9	TRBJ2-5	TGTGCCAGCAGCTTTCAAGGAAGCGGGGGGAGCGACGAGTACTTC	CASSFQGSGGSDEYF
-	once	TRBV7-2	TRBJ2-1	TGTGCCAGCAGCTTAGCTCGAGGTCCCGATACGCAGTTTTTC	CASSLARGPDTQFF